This passage covers 4 T cell receptor beta chains from one sample sequenced in a study of PD-1 blockade in mismatch repair-deficient tumors. The table came from immunoSEQ multiplex PCR; TCRdb's copy has only in-frame clones and leaves some out. The sample holds around 130,000 clones, 85% to 90% seen once. The sample consisted of peripheral blood, taken 72 weeks after starting pembrolizumab. These receptors originate from an adult with mismatch repair-deficient cancer.

The rearrangement joins TRBV4-1 to TRBJ1-2; the D gene is possibly TRBD1 (5 bases). V shed 1 base and J shed 6 bases, with 12 bases lying between them. Per germline, CDR1 MGHRA and CDR2 YSYEKL. There are 14 residues in the CDR3. The CDR3 DNA sequence: TGCGCCAGCAGCCAAGTAGCGGCGGGGGATGGCTACACCTTC. It yields the protein CASSQVAAGDGYTF.

V usage is TRBV7-8 and J usage is TRBJ2-3; 9 bases agree with TRBD1. Trimming cost V 2 bases and J 2 bases; bases outside gene matches: 11. This CDR3 region has 18 residues. CDR1 is SGHVS, CDR2 FQNEAQ, per germline. CDR3 DNA: TGTGCCAGCAGCTTACAACCCCCCGGGACAGGGTCCACAGATACGCAGTATTTT. Translation gives CASSLQPPGTGSTDTQYF. Filled out from reference TRBV7-8 and TRBJ2-3, the complete variable domain reads GAGVSQSPRYKVAKRGQDVALRCDPISGHVSLFWYQQALGQGPEFLTYFQNEAQLDKSGLPSDRFFAERPEGSVSTLKIQRTQQEDSAVYLCASSLQPPGTGSTDTQYFGPGTRLTVL.

The chain links TRBV5-1 to TRBJ1-1, with 10 nucleotides matching TRBD1. V shed 3 bases and J 4 bases; nucleotides not matched to a gene: 3. The CDR3 is made up of 14 amino acids. The germline gives CDR1 SGHRS, CDR2 YFSETQ. CDR3 loop: CASSYRTGGTEAFF. Here the CDR3 DNA reads TGCGCCAGCAGCTACAGGACAGGGGGCACTGAAGCTTTCTTT.

This rearrangement joins TRBV6-5 to TRBJ2-7; 11 bases line up with TRBD2. Germline V gives CDR1 MNHEY, CDR2 SVGAGI. This CDR3 is built from 14 residues. The V and J ends lost 6 bases and 6 bases, in that order; junction bases with no gene match: 7. Written as DNA, the CDR3 is TGTGCCAGCAGACAAATAGCGGGAGGGGCCGAGCAGTACTTC. As protein: CASRQIAGGAEQYF.